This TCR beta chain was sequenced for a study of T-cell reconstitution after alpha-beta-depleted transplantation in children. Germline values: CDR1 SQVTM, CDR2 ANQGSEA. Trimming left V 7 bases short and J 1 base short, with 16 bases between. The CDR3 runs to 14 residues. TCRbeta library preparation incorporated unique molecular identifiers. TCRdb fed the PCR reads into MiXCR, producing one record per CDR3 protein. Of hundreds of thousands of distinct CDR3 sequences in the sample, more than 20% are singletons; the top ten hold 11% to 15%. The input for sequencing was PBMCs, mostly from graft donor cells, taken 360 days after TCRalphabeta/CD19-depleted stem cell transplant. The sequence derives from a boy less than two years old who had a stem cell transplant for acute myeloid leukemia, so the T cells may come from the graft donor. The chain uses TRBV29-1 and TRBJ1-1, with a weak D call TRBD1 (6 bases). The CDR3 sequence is CSGHREVKNTEAFF. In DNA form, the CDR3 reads TGCAGCGGGCACAGGGAGGTAAAGAACACTGAAGCTTTCTTT.